This T cell receptor beta chain was identified in a study of cytomegalovirus exposure and HLA in healthy donors. Study overall: The roughly 120 validation repertoires, a later analysis reported, used the same platform as the 600 to 700 first-cohort repertoires.

The study's findings and limits: Clusters of TCRs from the first cohort tended to co-occur in the 120 or so validation repertoires (as a later analysis found).

J was trimmed by 9 bases and V by 7 bases; bases with no gene match: 15. The germline V gene has CDR1 MDHEN and CDR2 SYDVKM. CDR3 length: 15 residues. Assay used: immunoSEQ multiplex PCR; TCRdb lists only in-frame clones, some missing. The sample records roughly 120,000 clones, 85% to 95% being singletons. This clone was seen once. Its cognate antigen is unknown. Sequencing was carried out using PBMCs. V usage is TRBV28 and J usage is TRBJ2-4; 7 bases map to TRBD1. The clonotype was recovered from a woman younger than 30 in good health and CMV-seronegative. The CDR3 is CASIEGRGQGGIQYF. CDR3 in DNA: TGTGCCAGCATCGAGGGTAGGGGGCAGGGTGGCATTCAGTACTTC.